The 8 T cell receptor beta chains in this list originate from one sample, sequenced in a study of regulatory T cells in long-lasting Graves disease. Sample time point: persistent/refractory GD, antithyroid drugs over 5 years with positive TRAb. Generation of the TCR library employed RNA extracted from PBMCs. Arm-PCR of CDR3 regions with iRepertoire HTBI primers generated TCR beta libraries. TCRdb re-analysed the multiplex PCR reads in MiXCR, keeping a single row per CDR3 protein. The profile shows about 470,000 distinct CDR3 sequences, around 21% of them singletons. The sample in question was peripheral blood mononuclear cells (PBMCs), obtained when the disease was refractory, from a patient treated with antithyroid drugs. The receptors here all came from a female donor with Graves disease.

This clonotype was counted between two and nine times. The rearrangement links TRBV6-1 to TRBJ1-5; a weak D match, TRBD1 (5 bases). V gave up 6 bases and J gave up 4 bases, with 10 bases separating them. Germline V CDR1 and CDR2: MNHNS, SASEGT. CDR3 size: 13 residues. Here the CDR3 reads CASRRQRNQPQHF. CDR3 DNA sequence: TGTGCCAGCAGAAGACAGCGAAATCAGCCCCAGCATTTT.

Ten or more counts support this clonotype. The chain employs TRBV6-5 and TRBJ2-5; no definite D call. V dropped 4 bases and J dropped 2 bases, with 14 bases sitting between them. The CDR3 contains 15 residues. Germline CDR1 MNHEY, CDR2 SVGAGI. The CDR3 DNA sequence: TGTGCCAGCAGTTCGGAGTCTGCCCTTCAAGAGACCCAGTACTTC. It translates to CASSSESALQETQYF.

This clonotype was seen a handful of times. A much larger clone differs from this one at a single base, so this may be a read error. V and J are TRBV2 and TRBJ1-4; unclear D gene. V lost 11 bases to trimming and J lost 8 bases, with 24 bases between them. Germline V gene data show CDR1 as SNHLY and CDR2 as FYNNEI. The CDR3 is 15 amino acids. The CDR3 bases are TGTGCCGGCCGCGTCAATCTCGAGCCGGAGGAAAAACTGTTTTTT. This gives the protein CAGRVNLEPEEKLFF.

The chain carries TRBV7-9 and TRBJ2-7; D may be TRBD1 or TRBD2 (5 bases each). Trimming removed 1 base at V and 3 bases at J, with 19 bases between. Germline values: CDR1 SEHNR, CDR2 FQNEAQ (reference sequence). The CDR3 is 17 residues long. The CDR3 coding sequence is TGTGCCAGCAGCTTAGATTTCTGGGACCGCACTTTCTACGAGCAGTACTTC. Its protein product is CASSLDFWDRTFYEQYF.

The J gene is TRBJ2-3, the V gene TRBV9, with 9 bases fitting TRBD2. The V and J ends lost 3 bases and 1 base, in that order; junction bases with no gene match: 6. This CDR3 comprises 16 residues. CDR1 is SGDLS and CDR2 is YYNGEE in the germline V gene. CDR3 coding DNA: TGTGCCAGCAGCGGTTATGGCGGGAGGGGCACAGATACGCAGTATTTT. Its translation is CASSGYGGRGTDTQYF.

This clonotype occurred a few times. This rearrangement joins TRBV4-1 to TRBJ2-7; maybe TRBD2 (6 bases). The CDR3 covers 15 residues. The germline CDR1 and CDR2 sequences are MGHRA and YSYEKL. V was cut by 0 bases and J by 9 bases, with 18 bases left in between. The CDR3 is CASSQDSSFSRGQYF. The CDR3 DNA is TGCGCCAGCAGCCAAGATAGTTCTTTCTCGCGGGGGCAGTACTTC.

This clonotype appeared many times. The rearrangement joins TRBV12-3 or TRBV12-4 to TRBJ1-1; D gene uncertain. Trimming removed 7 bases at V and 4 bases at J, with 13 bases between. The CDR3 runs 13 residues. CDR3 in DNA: TGTGCCAGCACTCCCCCGGTGTCCACTGAAGCTTTCTTT. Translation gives CASTPPVSTEAFF.

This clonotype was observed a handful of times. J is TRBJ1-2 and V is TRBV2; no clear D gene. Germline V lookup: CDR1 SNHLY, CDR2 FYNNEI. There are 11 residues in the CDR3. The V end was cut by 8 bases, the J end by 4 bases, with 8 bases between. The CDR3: CASVQSYGYTF. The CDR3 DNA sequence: TGTGCCAGCGTACAGTCCTATGGCTACACCTTC.